This TCR beta chain is drawn from a study of T cells in Graves' hyperthyroidism and ophthalmopathy. General observations from the study: The model foresaw ophthalmopathy a median 6.5 months prior to onset.

V lost 10 bases, J lost 4 bases, and 6 bases stayed unmatched. Germline assignment: CDR1 MDHEN and CDR2 SYDVKM. This CDR3 contains 13 residues. TCR beta CDR3 regions were amplified from RNA transcripts. A set of HTBI primers served as the primers for a first-round RT-PCR of the TCR CDR3. One entry per CDR3 protein results from TCRdb running MiXCR on the multiplex PCR reads. The sample comprises around 620,000 distinct CDR3 sequences, more than 13% of which are singletons, and over 6% rests with the top ten. This clonotype has just a few counts. What it recognizes is unknown. The source material was blood. This clonotype was sampled from a woman in her late teens or twenties with Graves' ophthalmopathy. The chain is built from TRBV28 and TRBJ2-2; 7 bases are a match to TRBD1. Here the CDR3 DNA reads TGTGCCACCACAGGGGTGAGCACCGGGGAGCTGTTTTTT. It is translated as CATTGVSTGELFF.